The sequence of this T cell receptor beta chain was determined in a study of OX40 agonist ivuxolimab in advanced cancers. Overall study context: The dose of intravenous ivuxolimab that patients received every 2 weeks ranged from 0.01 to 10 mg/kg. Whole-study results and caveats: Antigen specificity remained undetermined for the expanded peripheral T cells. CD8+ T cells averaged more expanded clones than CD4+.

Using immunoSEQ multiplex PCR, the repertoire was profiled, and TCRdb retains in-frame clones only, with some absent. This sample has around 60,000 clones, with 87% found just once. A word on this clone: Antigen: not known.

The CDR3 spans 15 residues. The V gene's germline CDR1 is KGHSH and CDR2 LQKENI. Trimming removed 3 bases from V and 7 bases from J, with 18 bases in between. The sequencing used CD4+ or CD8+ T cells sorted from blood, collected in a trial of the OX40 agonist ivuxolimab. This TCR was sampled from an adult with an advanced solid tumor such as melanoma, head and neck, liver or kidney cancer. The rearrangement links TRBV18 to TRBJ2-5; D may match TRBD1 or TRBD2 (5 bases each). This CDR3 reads CASSPLGRISGTQYF. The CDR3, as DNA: TGTGCCAGCTCACCTTTGGGACGTATATCCGGGACCCAGTACTTC.